The clone carrying this TCR beta chain occurred many times. What it binds is unknown. The CDR3 sequence is 12 residues long. The germline V gene encodes CDR1 SGHRS and CDR2 YFSETQ. Trimming left V 6 bases short and J 6 bases short, with 11 bases between. Unique molecular identifiers were used in preparing the TCRbeta library. Each CDR3 protein is one row after TCRdb ran MiXCR on the PCR reads. The top ten clones hold approximately 11% of a sample with some 310,000 distinct CDR3 sequences, 20% to 30% of them seen once. This sample is part of a study of T-cell reconstitution after alpha-beta-depleted transplantation in children. General study results and limits: After one year, T-cell counts and TCRbeta diversity mostly came from new T cells. Expanded graft clones numbering several hundred reportedly gave rise to alpha-beta T cells about two months after transplant. TCRbeta diversity was high at day 60 in some patients (a result of surviving recipient T cells and thymic progenitors).

The source is a male patient younger than 18 who had a stem cell transplant for acute lymphoblastic leukemia, so the T cells may come from the graft donor. The sequenced sample was PBMCs, mostly from graft donor cells, obtained 180 days after TCRalphabeta/CD19-depleted stem cell transplant. This sequence joins TRBV5-1 and TRBJ2-3; D unclear. The CDR3 DNA reads TGCGCCAGCACTCCAACCGGGGATACGCAGTATTTT. The encoded protein is CASTPTGDTQYF.